Here is one T cell receptor beta chain with its context. TCRdb keeps only in-frame clones here, not all; method: immunoSEQ multiplex PCR. The sample lists tens of thousands of clones, 90% to 95% seen once, with 1.5% to 2% in the top ten. The data are from a study of cytomegalovirus exposure and HLA in healthy donors. This clonotype was obtained from a woman younger than 35 in good health and CMV-seropositive. Sequencing used PBMCs.

The CDR3 bases are TGCGCCAGCTCCATCGGACTAGCGGTTGCCAATGAGCAGTTCTTC. Translating gives CASSIGLAVANEQFF. The J gene is TRBJ2-1, the V gene TRBV10-2; the match to TRBD2 covers 10 bases. Germline-derived CDR1 and CDR2 are WSHSY and SAAADI. Trimming took 8 bases from V and 6 from J; bases not matched to a gene: 10. The length of the CDR3 is 15 residues.